This TCR beta chain was sequenced in a study of control samples from healthy donors and cancer patients. Measured with immunoSEQ multiplex PCR; TCRdb has only the in-frame clones, and not every one. The sample holds 150,000 to 200,000 clones; around 90% are singletons and the top ten take 4.5% to 6%. With 4 bases removed from V and 4 bases from J, the gap between germline ends came to 19 bases. The CDR3 has 16 amino acids. In germline, CDR1 is MGHRA, CDR2 YSYEKL. The rearrangement links TRBV4-1 to TRBJ1-1; no clear D. The TCR comes from a woman under 40 in good health. Sequences were obtained from blood. The DNA of the CDR3 is TGCGCCAGCAGCCCCATCCCCGGTTCGGGTGGCACTGAAGCTTTCTTT. Residues: CASSPIPGSGGTEAFF.